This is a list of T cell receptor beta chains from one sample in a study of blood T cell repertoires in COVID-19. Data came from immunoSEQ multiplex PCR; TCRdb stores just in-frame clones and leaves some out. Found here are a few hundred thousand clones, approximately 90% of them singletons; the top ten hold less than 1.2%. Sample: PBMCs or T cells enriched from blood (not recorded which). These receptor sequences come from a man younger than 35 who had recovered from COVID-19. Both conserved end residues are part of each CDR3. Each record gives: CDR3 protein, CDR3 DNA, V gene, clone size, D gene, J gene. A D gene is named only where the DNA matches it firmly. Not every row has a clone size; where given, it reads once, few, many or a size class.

CASSYGGRGSPLHF TGTGCCAGCAGTTACGGGGGGAGGGGTTCACCCCTCCACTTT TRBV6-5 - - TRBJ1-6
CASSQGYSGLRNTEAFF TGTGCCAGCAGCCAAGGGTACTCAGGGCTGAGGAACACTGAAGCTTTCTTT TRBV3-1/TRBV3-2 - - TRBJ1-1
CATSGAGGISGNTIYF TGTGCCACCTCCGGCGCGGGGGGCATCTCTGGAAACACCATATATTTT TRBV10-3 - - TRBJ1-3
CASSEIIKGLAGPSTDTQYF TGTGCCAGCAGTGAGATCATAAAAGGACTAGCGGGGCCCAGCACAGATACGCAGTATTTT TRBV2 - TRBD2 TRBJ2-3
CASSQVAGEKLFF TGTGCCAGCAGCCAGGTCGCGGGGGAAAAACTGTTTTTT TRBV3-1/TRBV3-2 - - TRBJ1-4
CASSLSGGGSYTF TGTGCCAGCAGTTTATCAGGGGGCGGAAGCTACACCTTC TRBV12-3/TRBV12-4 - TRBD1 TRBJ1-2
CATSDDGTMADTQYF TGTGCCACCAGTGATGATGGGACAATGGCCGATACGCAGTATTTT TRBV24-1 - - TRBJ2-3
CASSLGFLDTQYF TGTGCCAGCAGCTTGGGCTTTTTGGATACGCAGTATTTT TRBV7-9 - - TRBJ2-3
CASTGQNTEAFF TGTGCCAGCACAGGGCAGAACACTGAAGCTTTCTTT TRBV28 - - TRBJ1-1
CASSSPRGDTQYF TGTGCCAGCAGCTCTCCCCGGGGAGATACGCAGTATTTT TRBV7-2 - - TRBJ2-3
CASSPLAGGPSYTGELFF TGTGCCAGCAGCCCTCTAGCGGGAGGGCCCTCGTACACCGGGGAGCTGTTTTTT TRBV9 - TRBD2 TRBJ2-2
CASSQDWPGKPGNTIYF TGCGCCAGCAGCCAAGATTGGCCGGGAAAACCTGGAAACACCATATATTTT TRBV4-3 - - TRBJ1-3
CASSAPELLAFF TGTGCCAGCAGTGCTCCGGAGTTATTAGCTTTCTTT TRBV2 - - TRBJ1-1
CASSLDGYEQYF TGTGCCAGCAGCTTAGACGGCTACGAGCAGTACTTC TRBV11-3 few - TRBJ2-7
CASSTGHLRIYGYTF TGTGCCAGCAGCACGGGACACCTGAGGATCTATGGCTACACCTTC TRBV9 - - TRBJ1-2
CSVGGNREGKTQYF TGCAGCGTTGGGGGGAACAGGGAGGGGAAGACCCAGTACTTC TRBV29-1 - - TRBJ2-5
CASSSFGTGGRQPQHF TGTGCCAGCAGTTCTTTCGGGACAGGGGGCCGTCAGCCCCAGCATTTT TRBV27 - TRBD1 TRBJ1-5
CASTSGGSAFF TGTGCCAGCACCTCCGGGGGATCGGCTTTCTTT TRBV28 - - TRBJ1-1
CASSLSPGAGTGELFF TGTGCCAGCAGCTTAAGCCCAGGGGCTGGGACCGGGGAGCTGTTTTTT TRBV7-3 - - TRBJ2-2
CASSPQNTGELFF TGTGCCAGCTCACCTCAAAACACCGGGGAGCTGTTTTTT TRBV18 - - TRBJ2-2
CASSRRDREGETQYF TGTGCCAGCAGTCGCCGGGACAGGGAGGGAGAGACCCAGTACTTC TRBV9 once TRBD1 TRBJ2-5
CASNGPSGSYQETQYF TGCGCCAGCAACGGACCCTCGGGGTCGTACCAAGAGACCCAGTACTTC TRBV10-2 - - TRBJ2-5
CASSLVTTSGNTIYF TGTGCCAGCAGCTTAGTTACAACCTCTGGAAACACCATATATTTT TRBV11-2 - - TRBJ1-3
CASSYSGQGSYEQYF TGTGCCAGCAGTTACTCGGGGCAGGGTTCCTACGAGCAGTACTTC TRBV6-5 - - TRBJ2-7
CASSPLGTGLAGNTQYF TGTGCCAGCAGCCCCCTGGGTACAGGACTAGCGGGGAATACGCAGTATTTT TRBV7-3 - TRBD2 TRBJ2-3
CSVRGGMNTEAFF TGCAGCGTTCGTGGCGGCATGAACACTGAAGCTTTCTTT TRBV29-1 - - TRBJ1-1
CASGLMSNQPQHF TGTGCTAGTGGTTTGATGTCGAATCAGCCCCAGCATTTT TRBV12-5 - - TRBJ1-5
CASRPSGGARETQYF TGTGCCAGCAGACCTAGCGGGGGGGCTAGGGAGACCCAGTACTTC TRBV7-3 once TRBD2 TRBJ2-5
CASSVRQEPTGELFF TGTGCCAGCAGCGTTCGACAGGAGCCCACCGGGGAGCTGTTTTTT TRBV9 once - TRBJ2-2
CASNLRQGGEQYF TGTGCCAGCAACTTAAGACAGGGGGGCGAGCAGTACTTC TRBV6-5 - TRBD1 TRBJ2-7
CASSLTEGTGDYEQYF TGTGCCAGCAGCTTAACAGAGGGGACAGGGGACTACGAGCAGTACTTC TRBV13 - TRBD1 TRBJ2-7
CASNRGTVSAHEQYF TGTGCCAGCAATCGGGGGACGGTCTCGGCCCACGAGCAGTACTTC TRBV6-5 - - TRBJ2-7
CAWTLVTPNTEAFF TGTGCCTGGACCCTGGTAACACCGAACACTGAAGCTTTCTTT TRBV30 - - TRBJ1-1